Shown below are 3 T cell receptor beta chains from a single sample sequenced in a study of T cell changes during pregnancy in multiple sclerosis. Data came from immunoSEQ multiplex PCR; TCRdb stores just in-frame clones and leaves some out. The table includes approximately 93,000 clones, around 93% detected once. This sample comprised peripheral blood, obtained in the first trimester of pregnancy. These receptors were taken from a female donor in good health, enrolled as a control in a pregnancy study.

The J gene is TRBJ2-7, the V gene TRBV6-5; 9 bases match TRBD1. Germline trimming cut 6 bases from V and 3 bases from J; bases unmatched to any gene: 6. Germline V gene lookup returns CDR1 MNHEY and CDR2 SVGAGI. The CDR3 loop spans 14 amino acids. As DNA, the CDR3 is TGTGCCAGCAGCCTGGGACAGGGAGGCTACGAGCAGTACTTC. As protein: CASSLGQGGYEQYF.

The chain combines TRBV7-9 with TRBJ2-1; 8 nucleotides match TRBD2. Germline-derived CDR1 and CDR2 are SEHNR and FQNEAQ (reference sequence). The V and J ends lost 6 bases and 7 bases, in that order; junction bases with no gene match: 8. The CDR3 runs to 14 residues. CDR3: CASSSTGGRNEQFF. DNA for the CDR3: TGTGCCAGCAGTTCCACGGGGGGGCGGAATGAGCAGTTCTTC.

The rearrangement joins TRBV5-1 to TRBJ1-1, with D perhaps TRBD1 (5 bases). V shed 6 bases and J shed 5 bases, with 20 bases lying between them. This CDR3 is 15 amino acids long. Germline-derived CDR1 and CDR2 are SGHRS and YFSETQ. DNA for the CDR3: TGCGCCAGCAAAAAACAGGCCATTGGGAAGACTGAAGCTTTCTTT. It specifies CASKKQAIGKTEAFF.